The present TCR beta chain was sequenced within a study of shared clonotypes between healthy human individuals. Study results and limitations: Generation probabilities were higher for clonotypes shared across all four sorted-subset donors than for unshared ones. Despite large depth, sorted-subset datasets appeared incompletely sequenced. A generally larger estimated richness was seen in naive subsets than in memory subsets.

The V segment lost 2 bases and the J segment 0 bases; nucleotides outside the gene matches: 4. CDR1 and CDR2 (germline): KGHSH, LQKENI. The CDR3 contains 15 residues. This clone appeared once. Antigen: not known. Generated by immunoSEQ multiplex PCR, the TCRdb table keeps only in-frame clones and is missing some. The sample shows fewer than 3 million clones, under 95% of them seen only once. From CD4+ cells came CD45RA+ naive and CD45RA-negative memory subsets. The chain joins TRBV18 to TRBJ2-7; 7 nucleotides agree with TRBD2. The material sequenced was naive CD4+ T cells from PBMCs. The subset here: CD45RA+ positively selected. This clonotype was sampled from a man between 18 and 29 years old in good health. Some clones in this sample may be carry-over from other donors' samples. The CDR3, as DNA: TGTGCCAGCTCACCAATCCTAGCGGCCTCCTACGAGCAGTACTTC. Residues: CASSPILAASYEQYF.